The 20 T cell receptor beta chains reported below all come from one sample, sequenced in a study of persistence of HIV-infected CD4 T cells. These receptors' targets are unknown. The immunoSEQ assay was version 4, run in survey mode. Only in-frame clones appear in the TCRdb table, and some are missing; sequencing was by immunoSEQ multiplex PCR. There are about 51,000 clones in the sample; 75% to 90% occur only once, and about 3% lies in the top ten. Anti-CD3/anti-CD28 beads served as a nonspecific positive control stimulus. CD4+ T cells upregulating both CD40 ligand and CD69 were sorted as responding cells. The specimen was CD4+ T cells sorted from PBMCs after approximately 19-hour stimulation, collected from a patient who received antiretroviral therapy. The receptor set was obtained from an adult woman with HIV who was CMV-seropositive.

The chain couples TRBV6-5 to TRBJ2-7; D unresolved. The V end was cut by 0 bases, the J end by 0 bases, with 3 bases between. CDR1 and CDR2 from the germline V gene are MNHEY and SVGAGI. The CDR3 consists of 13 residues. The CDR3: CASSYSPSYEQYF. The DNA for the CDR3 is TGTGCCAGCAGTTACTCGCCCTCCTACGAGCAGTACTTC.

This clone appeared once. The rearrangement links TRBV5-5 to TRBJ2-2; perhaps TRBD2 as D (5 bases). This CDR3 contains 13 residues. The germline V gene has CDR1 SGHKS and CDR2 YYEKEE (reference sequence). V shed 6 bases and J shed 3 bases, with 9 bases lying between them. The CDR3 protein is CASTGLHTGELFF. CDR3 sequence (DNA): TGTGCCAGCACCGGACTGCACACCGGGGAGCTGTTTTTT.

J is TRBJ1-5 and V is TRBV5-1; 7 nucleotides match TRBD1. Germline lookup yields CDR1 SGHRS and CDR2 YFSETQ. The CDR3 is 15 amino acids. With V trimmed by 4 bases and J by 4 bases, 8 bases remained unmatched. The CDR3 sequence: CASSPGGQLNQPQHF. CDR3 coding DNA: TGCGCCAGCAGCCCCGGGGGACAGCTAAATCAGCCCCAGCATTTT.

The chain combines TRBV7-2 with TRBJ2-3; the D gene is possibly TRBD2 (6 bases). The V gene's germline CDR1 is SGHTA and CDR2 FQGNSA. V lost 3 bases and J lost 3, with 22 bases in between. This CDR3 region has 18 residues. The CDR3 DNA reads TGTGCCAGCAGCTTCTACCCAATCGGGGGTTTAGGGACAGATACGCAGTATTTT. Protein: CASSFYPIGGLGTDTQYF. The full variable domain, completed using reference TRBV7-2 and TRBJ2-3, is GAGVSQSPSNKVTEKGKDVELRCDPISGHTALYWYRQSLGQGLEFLIYFQGNSAPDKSGLPSDRFSAERTGGSVSTLTIQRTQQEDSAVYLCASSFYPIGGLGTDTQYFGPGTRLTVL.

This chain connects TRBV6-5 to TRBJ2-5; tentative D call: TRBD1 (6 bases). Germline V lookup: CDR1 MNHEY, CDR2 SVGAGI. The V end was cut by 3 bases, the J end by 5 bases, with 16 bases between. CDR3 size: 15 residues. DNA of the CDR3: TGTGCCAGCAGTTATCAGAATAGGGGGTGGGAGACCCAGTACTTC. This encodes CASSYQNRGWETQYF.

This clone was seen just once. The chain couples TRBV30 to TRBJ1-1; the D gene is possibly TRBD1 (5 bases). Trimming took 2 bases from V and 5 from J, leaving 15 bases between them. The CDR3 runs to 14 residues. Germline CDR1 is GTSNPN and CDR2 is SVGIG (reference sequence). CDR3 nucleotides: TGTGCCTGGAGTAAATTGGTCGGGGGGACTGAAGCTTTCTTT. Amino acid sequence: CAWSKLVGGTEAFF. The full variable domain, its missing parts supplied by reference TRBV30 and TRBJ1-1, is SQTIHQWPATLVQPVGSPLSLECTVEGTSNPNLYWYRQAAGRGLQLLFYSVGIGQISSEVPQNLSASRPQDRQFILSSKKLLLSDSGFYLCAWSKLVGGTEAFFGQGTRLTVV.

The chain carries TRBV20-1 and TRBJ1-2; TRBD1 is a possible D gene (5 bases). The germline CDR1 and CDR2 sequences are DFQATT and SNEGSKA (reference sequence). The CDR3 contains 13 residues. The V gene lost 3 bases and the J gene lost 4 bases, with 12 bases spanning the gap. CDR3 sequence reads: CSASTRGSYGYTF. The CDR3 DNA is TGCAGTGCTAGTACTCGGGGCAGCTATGGCTACACCTTC.

The CDR3 sequence is CASSSGLGVYEQFF. As DNA, the CDR3 is TGTGCCAGCAGCTCAGGGCTAGGGGTCTATGAGCAGTTCTTC. V gene TRBV11-1 combines with J gene TRBJ2-1; possible D gene TRBD1, 5 bases. The V end lost 4 bases, the J end lost 8 bases, and 15 bases lay between the germline ends. CDR1 SGHAT and CDR2 FQDESV come from the germline V gene (reference sequence). The CDR3 length is 14 residues.

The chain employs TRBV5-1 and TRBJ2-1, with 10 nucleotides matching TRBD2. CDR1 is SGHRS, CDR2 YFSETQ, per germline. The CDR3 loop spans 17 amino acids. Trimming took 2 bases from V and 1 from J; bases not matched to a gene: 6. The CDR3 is CASSLTSGTTSYNEQFF. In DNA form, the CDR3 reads TGCGCCAGCAGCTTAACTAGCGGGACGACATCCTACAATGAGCAGTTCTTC.

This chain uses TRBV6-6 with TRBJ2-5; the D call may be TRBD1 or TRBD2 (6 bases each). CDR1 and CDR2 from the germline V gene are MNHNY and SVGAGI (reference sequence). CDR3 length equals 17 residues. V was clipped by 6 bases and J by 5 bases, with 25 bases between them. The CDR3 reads CASSRRVQGTGAETQYF. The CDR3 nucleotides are TGTGCCAGCAGCCGACGGGTACAGGGAACGGGAGCTGAGACCCAGTACTTC.

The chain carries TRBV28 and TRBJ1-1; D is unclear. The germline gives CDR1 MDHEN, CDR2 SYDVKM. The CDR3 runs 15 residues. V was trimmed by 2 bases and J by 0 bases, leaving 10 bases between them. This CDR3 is CASSLGGRMNTEAFF. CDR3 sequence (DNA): TGTGCCAGCAGTTTAGGCGGGCGGATGAACACTGAAGCTTTCTTT.

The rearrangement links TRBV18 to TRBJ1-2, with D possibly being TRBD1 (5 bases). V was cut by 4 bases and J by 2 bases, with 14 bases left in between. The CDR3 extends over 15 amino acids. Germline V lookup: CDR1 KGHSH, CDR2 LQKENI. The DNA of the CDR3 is TGTGCCAGCTCACTAGCCGGGACGCCAAACTATGGCTACACCTTC. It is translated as CASSLAGTPNYGYTF.

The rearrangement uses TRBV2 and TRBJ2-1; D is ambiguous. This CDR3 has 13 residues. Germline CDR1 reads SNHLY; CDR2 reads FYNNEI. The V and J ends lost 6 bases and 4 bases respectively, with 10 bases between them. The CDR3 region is CASSPTLYNEQFF. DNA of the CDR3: TGTGCCAGCAGCCCAACCTTATACAATGAGCAGTTCTTC.

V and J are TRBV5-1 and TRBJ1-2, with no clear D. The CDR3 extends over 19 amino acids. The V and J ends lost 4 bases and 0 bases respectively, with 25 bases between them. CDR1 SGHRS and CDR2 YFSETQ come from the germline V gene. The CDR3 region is CASSPQLMRRRETNYGYTF. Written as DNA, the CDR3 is TGCGCCAGCAGCCCCCAATTGATGAGAAGGAGGGAAACTAACTATGGCTACACCTTC.

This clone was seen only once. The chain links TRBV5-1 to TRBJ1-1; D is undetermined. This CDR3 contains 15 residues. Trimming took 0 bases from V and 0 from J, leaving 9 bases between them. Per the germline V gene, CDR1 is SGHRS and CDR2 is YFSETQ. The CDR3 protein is CASSLGVAMNTEAFF. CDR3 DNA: TGCGCCAGCAGCTTGGGGGTAGCAATGAACACTGAAGCTTTCTTT.

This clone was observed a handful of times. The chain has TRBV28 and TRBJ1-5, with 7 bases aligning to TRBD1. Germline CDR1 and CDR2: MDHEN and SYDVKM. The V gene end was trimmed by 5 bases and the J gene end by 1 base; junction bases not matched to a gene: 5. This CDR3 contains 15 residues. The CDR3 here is CASSSLTGSNQPQHF. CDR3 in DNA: TGTGCCAGCAGTAGCCTGACAGGGAGCAATCAGCCCCAGCATTTT. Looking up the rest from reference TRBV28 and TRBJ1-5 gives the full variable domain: DVKVTQSSRYLVKRTGEKVFLECVQDMDHENMFWYRQDPGLGLRLIYFSYDVKMKEKGDIPEGYSVSREKKERFSLILESASTNQTSMYLCASSSLTGSNQPQHFGDGTRLSIL.

The DNA of the CDR3 is TGTGCCAGCAGCCCCCGGGTCGATTCGGGGGCCCAGTACTTC. This codes for CASSPRVDSGAQYF. The chain uses TRBV13 and TRBJ2-5, with a tentative D call TRBD2 (6 bases). CDR1 is PRHDT and CDR2 is FYEKMQ in the germline V gene (reference sequence). CDR3 length equals 14 residues. The V gene lost 5 bases and the J gene lost 9 bases, with 19 bases spanning the gap.

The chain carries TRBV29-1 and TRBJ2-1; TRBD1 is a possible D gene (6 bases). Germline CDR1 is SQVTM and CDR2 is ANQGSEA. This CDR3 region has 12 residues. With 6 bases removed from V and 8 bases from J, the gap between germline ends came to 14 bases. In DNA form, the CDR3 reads TGCAGCGTACGCCGACAGGTCGATGAGCAGTTCTTC. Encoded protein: CSVRRQVDEQFF.

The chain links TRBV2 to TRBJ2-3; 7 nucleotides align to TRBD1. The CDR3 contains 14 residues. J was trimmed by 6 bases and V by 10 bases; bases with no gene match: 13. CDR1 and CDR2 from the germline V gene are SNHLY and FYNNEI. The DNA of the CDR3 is TGTGCCACAAGGGACAGCCCCACTCGCGATACGCAGTATTTT. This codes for CATRDSPTRDTQYF.

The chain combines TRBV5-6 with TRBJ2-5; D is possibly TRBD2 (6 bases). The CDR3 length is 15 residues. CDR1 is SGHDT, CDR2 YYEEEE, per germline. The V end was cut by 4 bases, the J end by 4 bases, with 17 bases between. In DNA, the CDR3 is TGTGCCAGCAGCAGGCCGGGACGGGAGTCAGAGACCCAGTACTTC. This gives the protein CASSRPGRESETQYF.